This is a list of T cell receptor beta chains from one sample in a study of OX40 agonist ivuxolimab in advanced cancers. Generated by immunoSEQ multiplex PCR, the TCRdb table keeps only in-frame clones and is missing some. Of about 64,000 clones listed, more than 80% are singletons. The sample here was CD4+ or CD8+ T cells sorted from blood, taken in a trial of the OX40 agonist ivuxolimab. The receptors shown here come from an adult with an advanced solid tumor such as melanoma, head and neck, liver or kidney cancer. Each CDR3 is given with its conserved first and last residue. D genes are given only for firm matches. The size entry is marked missing in some rows and otherwise reads once, few, many or a size class.

>NA|NA|TRBV5-6|14|TRBJ1-5
TGTGCCAGCAGCTTGTTGGCGGTGAATCAGCCCCAGCATTTT
CASSLLAVNQPQHF
>NA|NA|TRBV28|13|TRBJ2-3
TGTGCCAGCAGTTTTGATAGATTCGATACGCAGTATTTT
CASSFDRFDTQYF
>NA|NA|TRBV18|15|TRBJ2-2
TGTGCCAGCTCGCCACAGGGTTCGGTCAGCGGGGAGCTGTTTTTT
CASSPQGSVSGELFF
>NA|once|TRBV18|13|TRBJ2-3
TGTGCCAGCTCACCTCAAGGGGCAGATACGCAGTATTTT
CASSPQGADTQYF
>TRBD1|few|TRBV6-1|13|TRBJ2-7
TGTGCCAGCAGCCGACAGGGATACTACGAGCAGTACTTC
CASSRQGYYEQYF
>TRBD1|NA|TRBV5-6|17|TRBJ2-1
TGTGCCAGCAGCTTACGTAAGACAGGGGCGACCTACAATGAGCAGTTCTTC
CASSLRKTGATYNEQFF
>TRBD2|NA|TRBV6-1|13|TRBJ2-3
TGTGCCAGCACGACTAGCGGGAGAGATACGCAGTATTTT
CASTTSGRDTQYF
>NA|NA|TRBV27|14|TRBJ2-3
TGTGCCAGCAGTCTCACGGGGGGCACAGATACGCAGTATTTT
CASSLTGGTDTQYF
>NA|NA|TRBV13|15|TRBJ2-1
TGTGCCAGCAGCTTAGCTGGAGGGTCCTACAATGAGCAGTTCTTC
CASSLAGGSYNEQFF
>NA|NA|TRBV4-1|15|TRBJ1-2
TGCGCCAGCAGCCAAGATGGGGCAGTTCCTTATGGCTACACCTTC
CASSQDGAVPYGYTF
>NA|NA|TRBV5-4|15|TRBJ2-7
TGTGCCAGCAGCGAAGCCGCCGCCCCAATGTACGAGCAGTACTTC
CASSEAAAPMYEQYF